This entry lists 9 T cell receptor beta chains sequenced from one sample in a study of T-cell reconstitution after alpha-beta-depleted transplantation in children (dated by TCRdb to the mid-2010s). Library preparation employed PCR. This sample was sequenced with an Illumina HiSeq 2500. Molecular barcoding was employed in the preparation of TCR libraries, with unique molecular identifiers being used to normalize TCRbeta repertoire quantification. TCRdb trimmed public reads at Q25 via fastp, called clones via MiXCR and kept in-frame beta chains. Each CDR3 protein appears once, grouped with its most common genes and DNA. In all, the sample holds about 610,000 distinct CDR3 sequences, and roughly 10% of those were seen once. The ten largest clones represent less than 5% of the sample. Source: PBMCs from the stem cell graft donor, taken from the stem cell graft. The receptors were sampled from a human donor who donated a stem cell graft to a child with acute myeloid leukemia.

This clonotype was seen many times. The chain has TRBV20-1 and TRBJ1-3; a possible D gene is TRBD1 (5 bases). Per the germline V gene, CDR1 is DFQATT and CDR2 is SNEGSKA (reference sequence). The CDR3 length is 15 residues. V lost 3 bases and J 0 bases, leaving 12 bases between the germline ends. CDR3 bases: TGCAGTGCTAGGCAGGGACCCATCTCTGGAAACACCATATATTTT. Translating it yields CSARQGPISGNTIYF.

The table lists this clonotype with a few counts. The rearrangement joins TRBV27 to TRBJ2-3; 9 nucleotides line up with TRBD2. The V gene end was trimmed by 2 bases and the J gene end by 2 bases; junction bases not matched to a gene: 5. The CDR3 has 16 residues. Germline V gene sequence: CDR1 MNHEY, CDR2 SMNVEV (reference sequence). CDR3 nucleotide sequence: TGTGCCAGCAGTTTAGCGGGAGGGAAATTCACAGATACGCAGTATTTT. Translation gives CASSLAGGKFTDTQYF.

This clonotype appeared a few times. This sequence joins TRBV20-1 and TRBJ1-5, with 9 bases that match TRBD1. Germline V gene lookup returns CDR1 DFQATT and CDR2 SNEGSKA (reference sequence). The CDR3 is 17 residues long. V was pared by 0 bases and J by 11 bases, with 17 bases of the junction left unmatched. CDR3 coding DNA: TGCAGTGCTAGAGATGATTATTCGGGACAGGGAAGGGGGACCCAGCATTTT. Protein: CSARDDYSGQGRGTQHF.

V gene TRBV6-2 or TRBV6-3 combines with J gene TRBJ2-1; TRBD2 matches 9 bases. CDR3 size: 17 residues. Germline loops: CDR1 MNHEY, CDR2 SVGEGT. The V gene end was trimmed by 3 bases and the J gene end by 5 bases; junction bases not matched to a gene: 11. This CDR3 is CASSYRRGLASDNEQFF. In nucleotides, the CDR3 is TGTGCCAGCAGTTATAGGCGAGGACTAGCGAGTGACAATGAGCAGTTCTTC.

The gene calls are TRBV6-2 or TRBV6-3 and TRBJ1-5; 12 nucleotides line up with TRBD1. Germline assignment: CDR1 MNHEY and CDR2 SVGEGT. J was trimmed by 6 bases and V by 4 bases; bases with no gene match: 7. CDR3 length: 16 amino acids. The CDR3 here is CASSFGTGGEGQPQHF. DNA of the CDR3: TGTGCCAGCAGTTTCGGGACAGGGGGCGAGGGTCAGCCCCAGCATTTT.

This clonotype was picked up one time. This chain connects TRBV20-1 to TRBJ2-3, with no clear D. Germline V lookup: CDR1 DFQATT, CDR2 SNEGSKA (reference sequence). This CDR3 spans 13 amino acids. Trimming cost V 6 bases and J 3 bases, with 13 bases left between them. The CDR3 sequence: CSASDPRTDTQYF. The CDR3 region has the DNA TGCAGTGCCTCGGACCCCAGAACAGATACGCAGTATTTT.

This clonotype was seen ten or more times. The J gene is TRBJ2-7, the V gene TRBV20-1, with 7 positions matching TRBD1. This CDR3 is 15 amino acids long. The germline V gene has CDR1 DFQATT and CDR2 SNEGSKA (reference sequence). V dropped 3 bases and J dropped 0; count of bases not matched to a gene: 8. DNA for the CDR3: TGCAGTGCTAGCACGCCGACAGGGTCCTCCTACGAGCAGTACTTC. Protein: CSASTPTGSSYEQYF.

The chain recombines TRBV12-3 or TRBV12-4 with TRBJ2-1, with 13 bases identical to TRBD2. This CDR3 has 14 amino acids. The trim removed 6 bases at V and 8 bases at J, leaving 4 bases unmatched. This CDR3 reads CASSWTSGRYEQFF. DNA of the CDR3: TGTGCCAGCAGCTGGACTAGCGGGAGATATGAGCAGTTCTTC.

The J gene is TRBJ1-1, the V gene TRBV20-1, with a weak D call TRBD1 (6 bases). Trimming stripped 3 bases from V and 0 bases from J, with 11 bases between. This CDR3 has 14 amino acids. Per the germline V gene, CDR1 is DFQATT and CDR2 is SNEGSKA (reference sequence). CDR3 in DNA: TGCAGTGCTAGGGGGGGGGCGTTGAACACTGAAGCTTTCTTT. As protein: CSARGGALNTEAFF.